One and the same sample provided the 6 T cell receptor beta chains below, sequenced in a study of cytomegalovirus exposure and HLA in healthy donors (dated 2017 in TCRdb). Libraries were built with the immunoSEQ multiplex PCR assay. The multiplex PCR relied on a mix of 60 forward primers for TCR Vbeta segments and 13 reverse primers for TCR Jbeta segments. TCRdb obtained this table from immuneACCESS and retained in-frame rearrangements with V and J assigned. These tables miss some clones; where compared with another copy, unresolved V genes account for less than half of the shortfall, and the remainder is unexplained. This sample comprises over 55,000 clones, about 79% of them detected only once. The ten largest clones capture roughly 1.8% of the sample. Material for sequencing was PBMCs. The source is a man in his forties in good health and CMV-seronegative.

V and J are TRBV18 and TRBJ1-4, with 9 nucleotides matching TRBD1. This CDR3 has 17 amino acids. After removal of 4 bases from V and 5 bases from J, the junction contained 11 bases not matched to a gene. The germline gives CDR1 KGHSH, CDR2 LQKENI. CDR3 bases: TGTGCCAGCTCACTCCAGACTGCCGGGACAGGGAATGAAAAACTGTTTTTT. Translated, it gives CASSLQTAGTGNEKLFF. The variable domain in full, completed from reference TRBV18 and TRBJ1-4, reads NAGVMQNPRHLVRRRGQEARLRCSPMKGHSHVYWYRQLPEEGLKFMVYLQKENIIDESGMPKERFSAEFPKEGPSILRIQQVVRGDSAAYFCASSLQTAGTGNEKLFFGSGTQLSVL.

The genes are TRBV29-1 and TRBJ1-1; D uncertain. Germline V gives CDR1 SQVTM, CDR2 ANQGSEA. With 6 bases removed from V and 7 bases from J, the gap between germline ends came to 15 bases. The CDR3 is 12 residues long. CDR3 protein: CSVNRSMNEAFF. CDR3 nucleotide sequence: TGCAGCGTGAACAGAAGTATGAATGAAGCTTTCTTT.

This clone was found once. J is TRBJ2-5 and V is TRBV6-5; 11 nucleotides line up with TRBD1. The germline V gene has CDR1 MNHEY and CDR2 SVGAGI. Unmatched junction bases numbered 6, after V lost 5 bases and J lost 4 bases. The CDR3 loop spans 15 amino acids. CDR3 coding DNA: TGTGCCAGCAGTGCAGGACAGGGGGCTGGAGAGACCCAGTACTTC. As protein: CASSAGQGAGETQYF.

V and J are TRBV19 and TRBJ2-5; D may be TRBD1 (6 bases). The CDR3 consists of 15 residues. Trimming stripped 3 bases from V and 2 bases from J, with 13 bases between. Germline CDR1 and CDR2: LNHDA and SQIVND (reference sequence). CDR3 DNA sequence: TGTGCCAGTAGTATTCAGGGGACCCTTCAAGAGACCCAGTACTTC. Its protein product is CASSIQGTLQETQYF.

The chain carries TRBV11-1 and TRBJ2-1, with 7 bases matching TRBD1. The trim removed 5 bases at V and 5 bases at J, leaving 6 bases unmatched. This CDR3 is built from 14 residues. Per germline, CDR1 SGHAT and CDR2 FQDESV (reference sequence). The chain's CDR3 is CASSQTGNHNEQFF. In DNA, the CDR3 is TGTGCCAGCAGCCAGACAGGGAACCACAATGAGCAGTTCTTC.

This clone has only a few counts. The V gene is TRBV5-4, the J gene TRBJ1-1; D possibly corresponds to TRBD1 (6 bases). Trimming cost V 2 bases and J 0 bases, with 8 bases left between them. Germline V CDR1 and CDR2: SGHNT, YYREEE (reference sequence). The CDR3 is 14 amino acids. CDR3 region: CASSLGGVNTEAFF. In nucleotides, the CDR3 is TGTGCCAGCAGCTTAGGGGGGGTGAACACTGAAGCTTTCTTT. The full variable domain, in which reference TRBV5-4 and TRBJ1-1 provide the parts outside the CDR3, is ETGVTQSPTHLIKTRGQQVTLRCSSQSGHNTVSWYQQALGQGPQFIFQYYREEENGRGNFPPRFSGLQFPNYSSELNVNALELDDSALYLCASSLGGVNTEAFFGQGTRLTVV.